This TCR beta chain was profiled in a study of cytomegalovirus exposure and HLA in healthy donors. Findings and caveats of the study: In presence/absence analyses, roughly uniform sequencing depth across donors was assumed. Per a prior analysis, the majority of TCR beta V segments were productive roughly 90% or roughly 30% of the time. TRBV6-2, TRBV6-3 and some other V segments were excluded as indistinguishable.

From germline, CDR1 is SNHLY and CDR2 FYNNEI. J lost 7 bases, V lost 4 bases, and 7 bases had no gene match. The CDR3 runs to 16 residues. Only one count was recorded for this clone. Its target is not known. PCR employed 60 Vbeta and 13 Jbeta primers. The protocol was immunoSEQ multiplex PCR, while the TCRdb copy is restricted to in-frame clones and leaves out a portion. Altogether about 180,000 clones are present, roughly three quarters being singletons, with the ten largest covering under 2.5%. This TCR was recovered from a woman younger than 45 in good health and CMV-seropositive. The material sequenced was PBMCs. This rearrangement joins TRBV2 to TRBJ1-6, with 10 positions matching TRBD1. CDR3 DNA: TGTGCCAGCAGTGCCGAGCCGACAGGGGGCAATTCACCCCTCCACTTT. This gives the protein CASSAEPTGGNSPLHF. The whole variable domain, filled in from reference TRBV2 and TRBJ1-6, reads EPEVTQTPSHQVTQMGQEVILRCVPISNHLYFYWYRQILGQKVEFLVSFYNNEISEKSEIFDDQFSVERPDGSNFTLKIRSTKLEDSAMYFCASSAEPTGGNSPLHFGNGTRLTVT.